Listed below are T cell receptor beta chains from one sample, sequenced in a study of T cells after yellow fever vaccination. TCRdb recomputed calls from the 5' RACE reads with MiXCR, one row per CDR3 protein. Found here are 200,000 to 300,000 distinct CDR3 sequences, more than 3.5% of them singletons; the top ten hold over 15%. The specimen comprised PBMCs, sampled 15 days after the yellow fever booster vaccination. Receptors were obtained from a man aged 18 to 29 who received the YFV17D yellow fever vaccine. Each CDR3 is given with its conserved first and last residue. The D gene is left open where the match is weak. Not every row has a clone size; where given, it reads once, few, many or a size class.

d_call j_call clone_size v_call cdr3_nt cdr3_aa
- TRBJ1-1 many TRBV7-9 TGTGCCAGCATCAAAATTTTGGGTGTGGGCAGGGGATTCCCTGAAGCTTTCTTT CASIKILGVGRGFPEAFF
- TRBJ1-5 few TRBV6-2/TRBV6-3 TGTGCCAGCAGTTACCAGCAACAGCCCCAGCATTTT CASSYQQQPQHF
TRBD1 TRBJ2-3 many TRBV5-1 TGCGCCAGCAGCACCGGACAGGGAGGATGGACAGATACGCAGTATTTT CASSTGQGGWTDTQYF
- TRBJ1-3 many TRBV9 TGTGCCAGCAGCCCCGCGTGGGGGGGCGCTGGAAACACCATATATTTT CASSPAWGGAGNTIYF
TRBD2 TRBJ2-1 - TRBV11-2 TGTGCCAGCAGCCGCACCGGGCGGGGGGGCTACAATGAGCAGTTCTTC CASSRTGRGGYNEQFF
TRBD1 TRBJ1-4 many TRBV7-8 TGTGCCAGCAGCTTAATGAGACAGGGCCCTAATGAAAAACTGTTTTTT CASSLMRQGPNEKLFF
TRBD1 TRBJ1-2 - TRBV19 TGTGCCAGTAGTCCCAGCAGGGGGGGTTATGGCTACACCTTC CASSPSRGGYGYTF
- TRBJ1-1 many TRBV29-1 TGCAGCGCTGGCCTCCCGGGACGGGGGGAAGCTTTCTTT CSAGLPGRGEAFF
TRBD1 TRBJ1-1 - TRBV7-2 TGTGCCACCCGACAGGGATTGAACACTGAAGCTTTCTTT CATRQGLNTEAFF
- TRBJ1-1 many TRBV25-1 TGTGCCAGCAGTGACGGCACTGAAGCTTTCTTT CASSDGTEAFF
TRBD2 TRBJ2-3 many TRBV20-1 TGCAGCCAGACCAGAGTTAGCGGGGGGGCCTCAGATACGCAGTATTTT CSQTRVSGGASDTQYF
- TRBJ2-6 many TRBV7-2 TGTGCCAGCCACCAGCCTGGGGCCAACGTCCTGACTTTC CASHQPGANVLTF
- TRBJ1-2 many TRBV12-3/TRBV12-4 TGTGCCAGCAGTTTCGCCAGGCTTCCGGGTTATGGCTACACCTTC CASSFARLPGYGYTF
- TRBJ1-1 many TRBV9 TGTGCCAGCAGCTATCGCCCTGGGGGCTCGAACACTGAAGCTTTCTTT CASSYRPGGSNTEAFF
- TRBJ1-1 many TRBV12-3/TRBV12-4 TGCGCCAGCAGCTCGGGGGTGAACACTGAAGCTTTCTTT CASSSGVNTEAFF
TRBD1 TRBJ2-1 many TRBV12-3/TRBV12-4 TGTGCCAGCAGCCGGGGACAGGGGGTTTACAATGAGCAGTTCTTC CASSRGQGVYNEQFF
- TRBJ1-2 many TRBV7-2 TGTGCCAGCAGCAGGGAATCTAACTATGGCTACACCTTC CASSRESNYGYTF
- TRBJ2-7 many TRBV5-1 TGTGCCAGCAGTTTGGTTCCTTCCTACGAGCAGTACTTC CASSLVPSYEQYF
TRBD1 TRBJ1-1 few TRBV4-3 TGCGCCAGCAGCCAAGGTGCAGGGGGCACTGAAGCTTTCTTT CASSQGAGGTEAFF
- TRBJ1-2 many TRBV12-3/TRBV12-4 TGTGCCAGCAGCAGTTTGGGGGCGGGGGGCCATGGCTACACCTTC CASSSLGAGGHGYTF
- TRBJ1-3 many TRBV3-1 TGTGCCAGCACCCTAGGAGGTACTGGAAACACCATATATTTT CASTLGGTGNTIYF
- TRBJ1-2 many TRBV12-3/TRBV12-4 TGTGCCAGCGCAGGGGCTTATGGCTACACCTTC CASAGAYGYTF
- TRBJ1-4 many TRBV30 TGTGCCTGGAGTAGAGGGGCAGGGTCTAATGAAAAACTGTTTTTT CAWSRGAGSNEKLFF
TRBD1 TRBJ1-1 many TRBV6-5 TGTGCCAGCATATCACAGGGGGCAAGGGAAGCTTTCTTT CASISQGAREAFF
- TRBJ1-2 many TRBV27 TGTGCCAGCCGATATGGGACTAACTATGGCTACACCTTC CASRYGTNYGYTF
TRBD1 TRBJ1-2 many TRBV12-3/TRBV12-4 TGTGCCAGCAGTCCCGGACAGGGATATGGCTACACCTTC CASSPGQGYGYTF
TRBD2 TRBJ2-3 many TRBV20-1 TGCAGTGCAATGAGTATAGCGGGGGGGCCGGTACCAGATACGCAGTATTTT CSAMSIAGGPVPDTQYF
- TRBJ1-5 many TRBV7-8 TGTGCCAGCAGCTTAGTTACGGGGGTATTCAATCAGCCCCAGCATTTT CASSLVTGVFNQPQHF
- TRBJ1-1 many TRBV5-5 TGTGCCAGCAGCCCCTACACGAACACTGAAGCTTTCTTT CASSPYTNTEAFF
- TRBJ2-3 - TRBV5-8 TGTGCCAGCAACTTGGAGGGGACAGATACGCAGTATTTT CASNLEGTDTQYF
TRBD1 TRBJ2-5 many TRBV29-1 TGCAGCGTTGTAAGGGACAGTGAGACCCAGTACTTC CSVVRDSETQYF
TRBD2 TRBJ2-3 - TRBV20-1 TGCAGTGCTAACACGTTTGATTACGGACTAGTCCTAGATACGCAGTATTTT CSANTFDYGLVLDTQYF
- TRBJ2-7 many TRBV19 TGTGCCAGTAGTATTGACAGGTCCTACGAGCAGTACTTC CASSIDRSYEQYF
TRBD1 TRBJ1-1 many TRBV12-3/TRBV12-4 TGTGCCAGCAAACAGGGGTCGGGCACTGAAGCTTTCTTT CASKQGSGTEAFF
- TRBJ1-1 many TRBV7-2 TGTGCCAGCAGCTTAGAATGGGGTCCTGAAGCTTTCTTT CASSLEWGPEAFF
- TRBJ2-5 many TRBV12-3/TRBV12-4 TGTGCCAGCAGTTTAGGAGCCTCGGAGACCCAGTACTTC CASSLGASETQYF
- TRBJ2-1 many TRBV7-6 TGTGCCAGCAGCCCGGACCTCACTTCCCTTGAGCAGTTCTTC CASSPDLTSLEQFF
- TRBJ2-1 many TRBV15 TGTGCCACCAGCAGGGACTGGACCACCTACAATGAGCAGTTCTTC CATSRDWTTYNEQFF
- TRBJ2-7 many TRBV6-2/TRBV6-3 TGTGCCAGCAGTTCCCCTTGGTCCTACGAGCAGTACTTC CASSSPWSYEQYF
- TRBJ2-1 many TRBV5-6 TGTGCCAGCAGCGCATTTGGGGTCGGTGAGCAGTTCTTC CASSAFGVGEQFF
TRBD2 TRBJ2-1 many TRBV27 TGTGCCAGCAGTCCCTATACACCTCTCTCGCGGGGGGATGAGCAGTTCTTC CASSPYTPLSRGDEQFF
- TRBJ1-1 many TRBV28 TGTGCCAGCTCACCGAGAAAGATGAACACTGAAGCTTTCTTT CASSPRKMNTEAFF
- TRBJ1-2 many TRBV5-1 TGCGCCAGCAGGGCAACCAGGGTTTCACTCGGCTACACCTTC CASRATRVSLGYTF
- TRBJ1-2 many TRBV4-3 TGCGCCAGCAGCCAAGATCTTCAGGGGTGGTATGGCTACACCTTC CASSQDLQGWYGYTF
- TRBJ2-3 many TRBV7-2 TGTGCCAGCAGCCCCCCGGTCACAGATACGCAGTATTTT CASSPPVTDTQYF
- TRBJ2-2 many TRBV5-4 TGTGCCAGCAGTACCCCAGTAGTCAACACCGGGGAGCTGTTTTTT CASSTPVVNTGELFF
- TRBJ1-1 many TRBV7-3 TGTGCCAGCAGCAACAGGGAGGGCACTGAAGCTTTCTTT CASSNREGTEAFF
- TRBJ2-7 many TRBV18 TGTGCCAGCTCATCCGGACAGAACGAGCAGTACTTC CASSSGQNEQYF
- TRBJ1-1 many TRBV11-2 TGTGCCAGCAGCCTCAGCAGGGAACTTGAAGCTTTCTTT CASSLSRELEAFF
- TRBJ1-5 many TRBV7-9 TGTGCCAGCAGCACCGGAGCCCCGCTCGTTAGCAATCAGCCCCAGCATTTT CASSTGAPLVSNQPQHF
TRBD1 TRBJ1-3 many TRBV4-3 TGCGCCAGCAGCCAGTCCGGGACAGGGTCGACTGGAAACACCATATATTTT CASSQSGTGSTGNTIYF